What follows are 7 T cell receptor beta chains derived from one specimen sequenced in a study of cytomegalovirus exposure and HLA in healthy donors. Primers: 60 Vbeta forward and 13 Jbeta reverse. Using immunoSEQ multiplex PCR, the repertoire was profiled, and TCRdb retains in-frame clones only, with some absent. This table has 150,000 or so clones, nearly 70% appearing once. The sample consisted of PBMCs. The receptors were sampled from a man aged 25-45 years in good health and CMV-seropositive.

V is TRBV4-1 and J is TRBJ2-1; the match to TRBD2 covers 8 bases. Germline CDR1 MGHRA, CDR2 YSYEKL. Trimming cost V 4 bases and J 5 bases; bases outside gene matches: 13. The CDR3 extends over 17 amino acids. CDR3 in amino acids: CASSLSGSQFTHNEQFF. DNA of the CDR3: TGCGCCAGCAGCCTCAGCGGGAGCCAGTTTACCCACAATGAGCAGTTCTTC.

This chain joins TRBV27 and TRBJ1-5; the match to TRBD1 covers 9 bases. The trim removed 5 bases at V and 6 bases at J, leaving 5 bases unmatched. The germline CDR1 and CDR2 sequences are MNHEY and SMNVEV (reference sequence). CDR3 length equals 14 residues. The CDR3 region is CASSLGQGAQPQHF. In DNA, the CDR3 is TGTGCCAGCAGTCTGGGACAGGGAGCTCAGCCCCAGCATTTT.

This clone has just one count. The chain employs TRBV30 and TRBJ2-1, with 11 bases identical to TRBD2. The germline CDR1 and CDR2 sequences are GTSNPN and SVGIG (reference sequence). J gave up 0 bases and V 5 bases, and 21 bases lay outside the gene matches. CDR3 size: 21 residues. The CDR3 sequence is CAWAGTGTSSGRDDSYNEQFF. The CDR3 coding sequence is TGTGCCTGGGCTGGGACAGGGACCAGTAGCGGGAGGGACGACTCCTACAATGAGCAGTTCTTC.

The genes are TRBV27 and TRBJ2-1; 7 bases agree with TRBD1. The CDR3 loop spans 17 amino acids. After removal of 1 base from V and 0 bases from J, the junction contained 6 bases not matched to a gene. Germline lookup yields CDR1 MNHEY and CDR2 SMNVEV (reference sequence). The CDR3 sequence: CASSLFGRGSSYNEQFF. CDR3 DNA: TGTGCCAGCAGTTTATTCGGCAGGGGGAGCTCCTACAATGAGCAGTTCTTC.

The CDR3 bases are TGTGCCAGCAGCTTAGGGACAGGGATCGAGACCCAGTACTTC. This translates into CASSLGTGIETQYF. The gene calls are TRBV11-1 and TRBJ2-5; TRBD1 matches 8 bases. The junction had 3 bases not matched to a gene; V was cut back by 1 base and J by 5 bases. The CDR3 loop spans 14 amino acids. Germline CDR1 reads SGHAT; CDR2 reads FQDESV (reference sequence).

The chain uses TRBV6-4 and TRBJ2-2; perhaps TRBD2 as D (5 bases). The V end lost 5 bases, the J end lost 6 bases, and 10 bases lay between the germline ends. Germline CDR1 and CDR2: MRHNA and SNTAGT. The CDR3 is 13 residues long. The DNA for the CDR3 is TGTGCCAGCAGTCCAACGGACTCCGGGGAGCTGTTTTTT. This codes for CASSPTDSGELFF.

This clone has more than one count but fewer than ten. The V call is TRBV7-4, the J call TRBJ1-1; tentatively, D is TRBD1 (6 bases). The CDR3 totals 12 residues. V was pared by 8 bases and J by 7 bases, with 14 bases between. Germline V gene sequence: CDR1 SGHVT, CDR2 SQSDAQ. CDR3 bases: TGTGCCAGCGGAACAGGGCCCTTTGAAGCTTTCTTT. Its translation: CASGTGPFEAFF. Drawing the rest from reference TRBV7-4 and TRBJ1-1, the complete variable domain is GAGVSQSPRYKVAKRGRDVALRCDSISGHVTLYWYRQTLGQGSEVLTYSQSDAQRDKSGRPSGRFSAERPERSVSTLKIQRTEQGDSAVYLCASGTGPFEAFFGQGTRLTVV.